The sequence of this T cell receptor (beta chain) was determined in a study of blood T cell repertoires in COVID-19. Generated by immunoSEQ multiplex PCR, the TCRdb table keeps only in-frame clones and is missing some. The table lists 330,000 or so clones, roughly 87% of them singletons. J gave up 4 bases and V 5 bases, and 8 bases lay outside the gene matches. Germline values: CDR1 MDHEN, CDR2 SYDVKM. The length of the CDR3 is 15 residues. This TCR was recovered from a woman aged 60-70 years with COVID-19, enrolled during active disease. Sequencing used peripheral blood. The rearrangement joins TRBV28 to TRBJ2-7, with 10 positions matching TRBD1. As DNA, the CDR3 is TGTGCCAGCAGTCCCCGGGGGACAGGGGAATACGAGCAGTACTTC. Translation: CASSPRGTGEYEQYF.